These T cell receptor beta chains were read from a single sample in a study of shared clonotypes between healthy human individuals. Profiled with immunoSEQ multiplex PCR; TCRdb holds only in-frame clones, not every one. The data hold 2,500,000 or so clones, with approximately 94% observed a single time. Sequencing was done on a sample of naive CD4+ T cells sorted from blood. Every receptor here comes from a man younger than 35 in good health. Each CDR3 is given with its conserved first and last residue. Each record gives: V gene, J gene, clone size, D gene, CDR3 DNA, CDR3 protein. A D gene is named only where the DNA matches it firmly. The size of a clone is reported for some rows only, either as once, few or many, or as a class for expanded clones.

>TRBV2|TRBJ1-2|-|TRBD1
TGTGCCAGCCGGCCGTCGGGACAGGGGAACGATGGCTACACCTTC
CASRPSGQGNDGYTF
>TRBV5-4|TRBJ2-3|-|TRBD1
TGTGCCAGCAGCCGGGACAGAGCTATGGGCACAGATACGCAGTATTTT
CASSRDRAMGTDTQYF
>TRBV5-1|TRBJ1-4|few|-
TGCGCCAGCAGCTTGGAAGGGGGTAATGAAAAACTGTTTTTT
CASSLEGGNEKLFF
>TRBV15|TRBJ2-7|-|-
TGTGCCACCAGCAGAGATCAGGGAGCGGCCTACGAGCAGTACTTC
CATSRDQGAAYEQYF
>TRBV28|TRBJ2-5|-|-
TGTGCCAGCAGCCACGGGACGTCGGCAGAGACCCAGTACTTC
CASSHGTSAETQYF
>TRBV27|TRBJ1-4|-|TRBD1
TGTGCCAGCAGATCTACAGGGGGGAATGAAAAACTGTTTTTT
CASRSTGGNEKLFF
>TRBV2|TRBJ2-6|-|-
TGTGCCAGCAGCCTAGTGTCCCCGGGGGGGGCCAACGTCCTGACTTTC
CASSLVSPGGANVLTF
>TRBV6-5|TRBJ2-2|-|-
TGTGCCAGCATATGGGGATCGGTGACCGGGGAGCTGTTTTTT
CASIWGSVTGELFF
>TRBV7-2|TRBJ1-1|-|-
TGTGCCAGCAGCTTAGGAAGGAGGATGAACACTGAAGCTTTCTTT
CASSLGRRMNTEAFF
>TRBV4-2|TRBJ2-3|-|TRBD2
TGTGCCAGCAGCTCCCTAGCGGGGGGCTTGGATACGCAGTATTTT
CASSSLAGGLDTQYF
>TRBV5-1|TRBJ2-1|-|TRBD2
TGCGCCAGCAGCAAGCGGGGCGCCTACAATGAGCAGTTCTTC
CASSKRGAYNEQFF
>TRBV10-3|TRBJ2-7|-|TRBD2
TGTGCCATCAGGGGGACTAGCGGGCCTACCTACGAGCAGTACTTC
CAIRGTSGPTYEQYF
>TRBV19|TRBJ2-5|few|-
TGTGCCAGCAGTACCGGGAGCCGGGAGACCCAGTACTTC
CASSTGSRETQYF
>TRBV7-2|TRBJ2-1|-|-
TGTGCCAGCAGCTTAGGGTTAGGCGTAGGGCAGTTCTTC
CASSLGLGVGQFF
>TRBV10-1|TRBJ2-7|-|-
TGCGCCAGACGCCCTACAGGGAATGTTTACGAGCAGTACTTC
CARRPTGNVYEQYF
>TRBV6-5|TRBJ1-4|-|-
TGTGCCAGCAGGGCAAATGAAAAACTGTTTTTT
CASRANEKLFF
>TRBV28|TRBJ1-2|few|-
TGTGCCAGCAGTTTCCAGGTTCCCTATGGCTACACCTTC
CASSFQVPYGYTF
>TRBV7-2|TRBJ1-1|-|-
TGTGCCAGCAGCTTCGGCAGGGGTCGAGGCACTGAAGCTTTCTTT
CASSFGRGRGTEAFF
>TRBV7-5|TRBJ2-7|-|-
TGTGCCAGAAGCTGGGGCGGTCGGTCTAACGAGCAGTACTTC
CARSWGGRSNEQYF
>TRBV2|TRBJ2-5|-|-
TGTGCCAGCAGTGGAAGGGGACGGTCGGAGACCCAGTACTTC
CASSGRGRSETQYF
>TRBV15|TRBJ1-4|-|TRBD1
TGTGCCACCGAGACAGGGGGGCCTAATGAAAAACTGTTTTTT
CATETGGPNEKLFF
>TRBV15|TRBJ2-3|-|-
TGTGCCACCAGCAGAGCTGTACCAAGTCACCCAGATACGCAGTATTTT
CATSRAVPSHPDTQYF
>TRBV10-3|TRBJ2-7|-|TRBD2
TGTGCCATCAGTGAACTAGCGGGCAACTACGAGCAGTACTTC
CAISELAGNYEQYF
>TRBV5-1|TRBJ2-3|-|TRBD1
TGCGCCAGCAGCTCGGGACAGGGGTACTTGGGGACAGATACGCAGTATTTT
CASSSGQGYLGTDTQYF
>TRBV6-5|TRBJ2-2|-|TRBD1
TGTGCCAGCAGCCGAACAGGGGCGAACACCGGGGAGCTGTTTTTT
CASSRTGANTGELFF
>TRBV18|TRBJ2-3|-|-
TGTGCCAGCTCACCAATTGGCGCCACAGATACGCAGTATTTT
CASSPIGATDTQYF
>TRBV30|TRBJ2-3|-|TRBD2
TGTGCCTGGAGTGCAGGACTAGCGGGGGGGACAGATACGCAGTATTTT
CAWSAGLAGGTDTQYF
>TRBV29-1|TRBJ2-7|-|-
TGCAGCGCTGGGGGAGGCTCCTACGAGCAGTACTTC
CSAGGGSYEQYF
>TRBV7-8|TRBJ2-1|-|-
TGTGCCAGCAGCTTAGCTTTCCCTCCAGGGGAGCAGTTCTTC
CASSLAFPPGEQFF
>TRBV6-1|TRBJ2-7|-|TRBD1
TGTGCCAGCAGTGACTTCCCGGGACAGGGGGCCTACGAGCAGTACTTC
CASSDFPGQGAYEQYF
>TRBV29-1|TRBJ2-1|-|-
TGCAGCGTCGCTCGTACAGGGTCCGCTGAGCAGTTCTTC
CSVARTGSAEQFF
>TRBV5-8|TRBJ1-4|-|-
TGTGCCAGCAGCTTGGCCTTGGGCGGGAATGAAAAACTGTTTTTT
CASSLALGGNEKLFF
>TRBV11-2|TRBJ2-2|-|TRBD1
TGTGCCAGCAGCTTATCCGGACAGGGAAGAACCGGGGAGCTGTTTTTT
CASSLSGQGRTGELFF
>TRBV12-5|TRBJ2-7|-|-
TGTGCTAGTGGTTTAACCGGGAGAGGCTACGAGCAGTACTTC
CASGLTGRGYEQYF
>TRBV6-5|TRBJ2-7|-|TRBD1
TGTGCCAGCAGCCCCCGGGACAGGGGGTTGAGGGACTTC
CASSPRDRGLRDF
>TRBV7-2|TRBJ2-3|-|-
TGTGCCAGCAGCTTAAGTCTTGCAGATACGCAGTATTTT
CASSLSLADTQYF
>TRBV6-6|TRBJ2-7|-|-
TGTGCCAGCAGCTCTACCCCCTACGAGCAGTACTTC
CASSSTPYEQYF
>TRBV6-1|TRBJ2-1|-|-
TGTGCCAGTGGCGGGACATCTTACAATGAGCAGTTCTTC
CASGGTSYNEQFF
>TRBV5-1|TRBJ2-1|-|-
TGCGCCAGCAGCTTGGTCAGGGCCGGATTCAATGAGCAGTTCTTC
CASSLVRAGFNEQFF
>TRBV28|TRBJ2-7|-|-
TGTGCCAGCAGCCCAGACACGTTCTCCTACGAGCAGTACTTC
CASSPDTFSYEQYF
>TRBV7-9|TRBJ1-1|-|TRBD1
TGTGCCAGCAGCTTAAAGGGACAGGGGGCGGGAGCTTTCTTT
CASSLKGQGAGAFF
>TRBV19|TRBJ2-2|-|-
TGTGCCAGTAGTGACAGGACTCGCACCGGGGAGCTGTTTTTT
CASSDRTRTGELFF
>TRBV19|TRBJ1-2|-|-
TGTGCCAGTAGTATTGGCTGGGGCAGGAGCAGGTATGGCTACACCTTC
CASSIGWGRSRYGYTF
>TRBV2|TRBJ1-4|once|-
TGTGCCAGCAGTGCCCAGATGGGTGAAAAACTGTTTTTT
CASSAQMGEKLFF
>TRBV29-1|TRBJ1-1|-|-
TGCAGCGTTTTATGGCAGGGCACTGAAGCTTTCTTT
CSVLWQGTEAFF
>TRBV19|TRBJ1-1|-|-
TGTGCCAGTAGTATAATTTCCGGGGTGGGGACTGAAGCTTTCTTT
CASSIISGVGTEAFF
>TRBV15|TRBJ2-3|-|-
TGTGCCACCAGCAGAGGCGTTTTTGGGGAAGATACGCAGTATTTT
CATSRGVFGEDTQYF
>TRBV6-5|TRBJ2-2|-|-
TGTGCCAGCAGTTACGGCGCATTGGGGACCGGGGAGCTGTTTTTT
CASSYGALGTGELFF
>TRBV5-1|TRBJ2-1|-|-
TGCGCCAGCAGCTTGGCAGGGGTTGAGCAGTTCTTC
CASSLAGVEQFF
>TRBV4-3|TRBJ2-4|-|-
TGCGCCAGCAGCCAAGATCCCCCCCCGAAGGACATTCAGTACTTC
CASSQDPPPKDIQYF
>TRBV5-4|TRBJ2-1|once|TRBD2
TGTGCCAGCAGCGTTAGACTAGCGGGAAATGACAATGAGCAGTTCTTC
CASSVRLAGNDNEQFF
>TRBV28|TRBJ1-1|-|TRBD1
TGTGCCAGCAGTGGGACAGACTACACTGAAGCTTTCTTT
CASSGTDYTEAFF
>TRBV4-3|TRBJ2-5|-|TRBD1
TGCGCCAGCAGCCCCCTAGGACAGGGGCCGGAGACCCAGTACTTC
CASSPLGQGPETQYF
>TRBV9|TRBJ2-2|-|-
TGTGCCAGCAGCATATCGAGGGTTACCGGGGAGCTGTTTTTT
CASSISRVTGELFF
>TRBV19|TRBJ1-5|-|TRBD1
TGTGCCAGTAGTATGGGAAGGGGGCTGGGCAATCAGCCCCAGCATTTT
CASSMGRGLGNQPQHF